This T cell receptor beta chain came from a study of blood T cell repertoires in COVID-19. Background on the study: Some COVID-19 samples were acute and others convalescent; all came from the United States, Italy and Spain. From T cells, B-cell-depleted T cells, or PBMCs came the material, which was cDNA or gDNA.

Germline trimming cut 7 bases from V and 4 bases from J; bases unmatched to any gene: 10. From germline, CDR1 is MDHEN and CDR2 SYDVKM. The CDR3 is 15 residues long. In the source study's methods: Using reference gene primer amplification, nucleated cell counts were estimated. Measured with immunoSEQ multiplex PCR; TCRdb has only the in-frame clones, and not every one. V, J and clone size reflect that table, while D and trimming were determined from the DNA. The table has 25,000 to 30,000 clones, 90% seen once. Material: peripheral blood. This clonotype was obtained from a man between 65 and 79 years old with acute or convalescent COVID-19. The chain is built from TRBV28 and TRBJ1-5, with TRBD1 matching 7 bases. CDR3 in amino acids: CASTPATGTNQPQHF. The CDR3 nucleotides are TGTGCCAGCACACCCGCGACAGGGACAAATCAGCCCCAGCATTTT.